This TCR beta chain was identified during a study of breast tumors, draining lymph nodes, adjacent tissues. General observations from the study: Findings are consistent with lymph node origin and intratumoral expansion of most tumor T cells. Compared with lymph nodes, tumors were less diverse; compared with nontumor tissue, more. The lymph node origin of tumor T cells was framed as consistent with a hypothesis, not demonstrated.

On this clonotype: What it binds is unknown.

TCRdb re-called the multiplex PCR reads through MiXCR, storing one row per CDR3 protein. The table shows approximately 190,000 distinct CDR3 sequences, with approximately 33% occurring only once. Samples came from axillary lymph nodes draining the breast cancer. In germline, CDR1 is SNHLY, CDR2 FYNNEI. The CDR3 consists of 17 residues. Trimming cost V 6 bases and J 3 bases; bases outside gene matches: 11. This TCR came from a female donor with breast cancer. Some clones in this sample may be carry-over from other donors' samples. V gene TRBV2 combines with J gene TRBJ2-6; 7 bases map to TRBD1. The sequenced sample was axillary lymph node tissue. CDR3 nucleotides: TGTGCCAGCAGGAAGGGGGCGAGGGGTTGTGGGGCCAACGTCCTGACTTTC. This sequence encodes CASRKGARGCGANVLTF.